This T cell receptor beta chain was documented in a study of a mutant IDH1 vaccine in newly diagnosed glioma. Time point indicated: baseline, week 1 (first vaccination visit). Treatment specified: pre-vaccination baseline after standard-of-care therapy. This CDR3 spans 16 amino acids. The germline CDR1 and CDR2 sequences are SGHDT and YYEEEE. V was trimmed by 1 base and J by 4 bases, leaving 17 bases between them. Libraries were prepared by immunoSEQ multiplex PCR; TCRdb keeps only in-frame clonotypes and omits some of them. Found here are around 16,000 clones, nearly 97% of them singletons; the top ten hold about 3.7%.

The sequences come from peripheral blood mononuclear cells (PBMCs), collected from a glioma patient treated with radiotherapy, temozolomide or both. This chain uses TRBV5-6 with TRBJ1-1; tentatively, D is TRBD1 (5 bases). The receptor was derived from a woman in her late teens or twenties with glioma. Some clones in this sample may be carry-over from other donors' samples. The CDR3 region is CASSLLGLLAGTEAFF. In DNA, the CDR3 is TGTGCCAGCAGCTTGTTGGGGCTGTTGGCGGGCACTGAAGCTTTCTTT.